Listed below are T cell receptor beta chains from one sample, sequenced in a study of radiotherapy plus CTLA-4 blockade in lung cancer. Assay: immunoSEQ multiplex PCR; the TCRdb copy retains only in-frame clones and omits some. This table has about 51,000 clones, 75% to 85% appearing once. Sample: peripheral blood, taken from a patient treated with radiotherapy plus ipilimumab. The receptor set was obtained from a human donor with non-small cell lung cancer who had a complete response to radiotherapy plus ipilimumab. CDR3s include the opening cysteine and the closing phenylalanine or tryptophan. The order of the fields is clone size, D gene, J gene, V gene, CDR3 protein, CDR3 DNA. A D gene is named only where the DNA matches it firmly. Only some rows state a clone size, as once, few, many or a class for expanded clones.

>-|-|TRBJ1-1|TRBV9
CASSVSGTMNTEAFF
TGTGCCAGCAGCGTCTCCGGGACAATGAACACTGAAGCTTTCTTT
>-|-|TRBJ2-2|TRBV7-9
CASSFKRTGELFF
TGTGCCAGCAGCTTCAAGAGAACCGGGGAGCTGTTTTTT
>-|TRBD1|TRBJ1-6|TRBV5-4
CASSSSRTGTLAPLHF
TGTGCCAGCAGCTCCTCTCGGACAGGGACTTTGGCACCCCTCCACTTT
>-|-|TRBJ1-4|TRBV7-2
CASSLEGAQGKLFF
TGTGCCAGCAGCTTAGAAGGTGCCCAGGGGAAACTGTTTTTT
>-|-|TRBJ1-1|TRBV7-9
CASSSKETENTEAFF
TGTGCCAGCAGCTCTAAAGAGACAGAGAACACTGAAGCTTTCTTT
>-|-|TRBJ1-4|TRBV7-9
CASSYAGSNEKLFF
TGTGCCAGCAGCTATGCAGGGTCTAATGAAAAACTGTTTTTT
>-|TRBD1|TRBJ2-7|TRBV18
CASSPPDRAGEQYF
TGTGCCAGCTCACCACCGGACAGGGCGGGCGAGCAGTACTTC
>-|-|TRBJ1-1|TRBV7-9
CASSHLEGGGEAFF
TGTGCCAGCAGCCATCTCGAAGGCGGCGGCGAAGCTTTCTTT
>-|-|TRBJ1-1|TRBV5-1
CASSLSAANTEAFF
TGCGCCAGCAGCTTGTCCGCGGCCAACACTGAAGCTTTCTTT
>-|-|TRBJ1-1|TRBV11-2
CASSLDVGRRTEAFF
TGTGCCAGCAGCTTAGATGTGGGGAGAAGGACTGAAGCTTTCTTT
>-|TRBD2|TRBJ2-5|TRBV19
CASSSTTSGSGETQYF
TGTGCCAGTAGTTCTACCACTAGCGGGAGCGGGGAGACCCAGTACTTC
>-|-|TRBJ1-2|TRBV4-1
CASSQGLPGGYTF
TGCGCCAGCAGCCAAGGTCTCCCTGGCGGCTACACCTTC
>-|-|TRBJ1-2|TRBV6-1
CASSANSFYGYTF
TGTGCCAGCAGTGCGAACAGCTTCTATGGCTACACCTTC
>few|TRBD1|TRBJ2-1|TRBV15
CATSRGTGNNEQFF
TGTGCCACCAGCAGAGGGACAGGGAACAATGAGCAGTTCTTC
>-|TRBD2|TRBJ2-2|TRBV6-5
CASSTGLAGSGELFF
TGTGCCAGCAGCACGGGACTAGCGGGCTCCGGGGAGCTGTTTTTT
>few|TRBD2|TRBJ2-3|TRBV25-1
CASTTLAGGSGAQYF
TGTGCCAGCACCACACTAGCGGGAGGTTCTGGGGCGCAGTATTTT
>-|-|TRBJ2-1|TRBV7-9
CASSLEPGLDNEQFF
TGTGCCAGCAGCTTAGAGCCAGGGTTGGACAATGAGCAGTTCTTC
>-|TRBD1|TRBJ2-5|TRBV19
CASRDRLDGETQYF
TGTGCCAGTCGGGACAGGCTCGATGGGGAGACCCAGTACTTC
>-|TRBD1|TRBJ1-2|TRBV18
CASSPQDRGPYGYTF
TGTGCCAGCTCACCACAGGACAGGGGGCCCTATGGCTACACCTTC
>-|TRBD2|TRBJ2-1|TRBV4-1
CASSQDAGVGNEQFF
TGCGCCAGCAGCCAAGATGCGGGGGTAGGGAATGAGCAGTTCTTC
>-|-|TRBJ2-7|TRBV11-2
CASSPERWGEYTYEQYF
TGTGCCAGCAGCCCAGAGAGGTGGGGGGAGTACACCTACGAGCAGTACTTC
>-|TRBD1|TRBJ2-7|TRBV27
CASSRQGGEQYF
TGTGCCAGCAGCCGACAGGGTGGCGAGCAGTACTTC
>-|TRBD2|TRBJ2-2|TRBV7-2
CASSARLAGGANTGELFF
TGTGCCAGCAGCGCCAGACTAGCGGGGGGAGCGAACACCGGGGAGCTGTTTTTT
>-|TRBD1|TRBJ1-1|TRBV27
CASSYGDRATEAFF
TGTGCCAGCAGTTACGGCGACAGGGCCACTGAAGCTTTCTTT
>-|-|TRBJ2-2|TRBV11-2
CASSLEQVNTGELFF
TGTGCCAGCAGCTTAGAACAGGTCAACACCGGGGAGCTGTTTTTT
>few|TRBD2|TRBJ2-3|TRBV30
CAWSGLAATATQYF
TGTGCCTGGAGTGGACTAGCAGCTACGGCTACGCAGTATTTT
>-|TRBD2|TRBJ2-1|TRBV5-5
CASSYSGRAYNEQFF
TGTGCCAGCAGTTATAGCGGGAGGGCCTACAATGAGCAGTTCTTC
>few|TRBD1|TRBJ1-4|TRBV2
CASTQGTGRNEKLFF
TGTGCCAGCACCCAAGGGACAGGGAGGAATGAAAAACTGTTTTTT
>-|TRBD1|TRBJ1-1|TRBV7-6
CASSPGGLNTEAFF
TGTGCCAGCAGCCCAGGGGGATTGAACACTGAAGCTTTCTTT
>-|TRBD2|TRBJ2-1|TRBV19
CASSLWGLAGGNEQFF
TGTGCCAGTAGCCTTTGGGGACTAGCGGGAGGGAATGAGCAGTTCTTC
>-|TRBD2|TRBJ2-1|TRBV28
CASSPGGGNEQFF
TGTGCCAGCAGCCCCGGGGGGGGGAATGAGCAGTTCTTC
>-|-|TRBJ1-5|TRBV28
CASSLLADSNQPQHF
TGTGCCAGCAGTTTGTTGGCTGATAGCAATCAGCCCCAGCATTTT
>-|TRBD2|TRBJ2-2|TRBV5-1
CASSLSSGRAGELFF
TGCGCCAGCAGCCTCTCTAGCGGGAGGGCCGGGGAGCTGTTTTTT
>-|TRBD1|TRBJ2-5|TRBV27
CASTEQGAGLETQYF
TGTGCCAGCACCGAACAGGGGGCAGGCCTGGAGACCCAGTACTTC
>-|-|TRBJ2-7|TRBV5-6
CASSLVGQGIHEQYF
TGTGCCAGCAGCTTGGTTGGTCAGGGGATCCACGAGCAGTACTTC
>-|TRBD1|TRBJ1-4|TRBV19
CASRPRDRINEKLFF
TGTGCCAGTAGACCCAGGGACAGGATTAATGAAAAACTGTTTTTT
>few|TRBD1|TRBJ2-7|TRBV5-1
CASSVTGLLYEQYF
TGCGCCAGCAGCGTGACAGGGCTTCTCTACGAGCAGTACTTC
>-|-|TRBJ1-5|TRBV2
CASSAWGDDQPQHF
TGTGCCAGCAGCGCCTGGGGAGACGACCAGCCCCAGCATTTT
>-|TRBD1|TRBJ2-2|TRBV7-8
CASSLFSGTGVYGELFF
TGTGCCAGCAGCTTATTCTCCGGGACAGGGGTTTACGGGGAGCTGTTTTTT
>-|-|TRBJ1-3|TRBV19
CATRTVSGNTIYF
TGTGCCACCAGGACAGTCTCTGGAAACACCATATATTTT
>-|-|TRBJ1-6|TRBV6-6
CASSYPRRNANSPLHF
TGTGCCAGCAGTTACCCCCGGCGGAATGCTAATTCACCCCTCCACTTT
>-|-|TRBJ1-6|TRBV9
CASSVGYPPLHF
TGTGCCAGCAGCGTAGGCTATCCACCCCTCCACTTT
>-|-|TRBJ1-5|TRBV7-8
CASSLELQNNQPQHF
TGTGCCAGCAGCTTAGAGCTACAGAACAATCAGCCCCAGCATTTT
>few|TRBD2|TRBJ2-5|TRBV2
CASSGTSGGQETQYF
TGTGCCAGCAGTGGGACTAGCGGGGGGCAAGAGACCCAGTACTTC
>few|-|TRBJ2-3|TRBV5-1
CASSLQGGDTQYF
TGCGCCAGCAGCTTGCAGGGAGGAGATACGCAGTATTTT
>-|TRBD1|TRBJ2-7|TRBV10-3
CAVQGSSEQYF
TGTGCCGTACAGGGGTCCTCCGAGCAGTACTTC
>-|TRBD1|TRBJ1-2|TRBV5-6
CASRWTGQGNYGYTF
TGTGCCAGCAGATGGACAGGGCAGGGTAACTATGGCTACACCTTC